This T cell receptor beta chain stems from a study of T-cell reconstitution after alpha-beta-depleted transplantation in children. The sample holds many counts of this clonotype. V gave up 0 bases and J gave up 1 base; unmatched junction bases: 8. CDR1 is DFQATT and CDR2 is SNEGSKA in the germline V gene (reference sequence). CDR3 length: 17 amino acids. The TCRbeta library was prepared with unique molecular identifiers. A single record per CDR3 protein comes from TCRdb applying MiXCR to the PCR reads. The table has 150,000 to 200,000 distinct CDR3 sequences, approximately 10% seen once. Sample: PBMCs, taken before TCRalphabeta/CD19-depleted stem cell transplant. This clonotype originated in a boy aged 2 to 10 with acute myeloid leukemia, due to receive a stem cell transplant. The V call is TRBV20-1, the J call TRBJ2-5; TRBD1 aligns across 10 bases. The CDR3 loop reads CSARDRGTGAFQETQYF. Written as DNA, the CDR3 is TGCAGTGCTAGAGATCGGGGGACAGGGGCCTTCCAAGAGACCCAGTACTTC.